The sequence of this T cell receptor (beta chain) was determined in a study of blood T cell repertoires in COVID-19. Study-level information: Acute and convalescent COVID-19 samples came from the United States, Italy and Spain. PBMCs, B-cell-depleted T cells, or T cells provided the cDNA or gDNA that made up the material.

The germline gives CDR1 PRHDT, CDR2 FYEKMQ (reference sequence). The CDR3 runs 17 residues. Trimming left V 4 bases short and J 4 bases short, with 19 bases between. Generated by immunoSEQ multiplex PCR, the TCRdb table keeps only in-frame clones and is missing some. The table includes about 66,000 clones, roughly nine tenths detected once. The sequenced material came from peripheral blood. The receptor was isolated from a human donor in a cohort sampled during active COVID-19. This chain connects TRBV13 to TRBJ2-2, with D possibly being TRBD2 (7 bases). The CDR3 loop reads CASSSISSGGGTGELFF. The CDR3 DNA reads as TGTGCCAGCAGCTCTATATCTAGCGGAGGGGGCACCGGGGAGCTGTTTTTT.